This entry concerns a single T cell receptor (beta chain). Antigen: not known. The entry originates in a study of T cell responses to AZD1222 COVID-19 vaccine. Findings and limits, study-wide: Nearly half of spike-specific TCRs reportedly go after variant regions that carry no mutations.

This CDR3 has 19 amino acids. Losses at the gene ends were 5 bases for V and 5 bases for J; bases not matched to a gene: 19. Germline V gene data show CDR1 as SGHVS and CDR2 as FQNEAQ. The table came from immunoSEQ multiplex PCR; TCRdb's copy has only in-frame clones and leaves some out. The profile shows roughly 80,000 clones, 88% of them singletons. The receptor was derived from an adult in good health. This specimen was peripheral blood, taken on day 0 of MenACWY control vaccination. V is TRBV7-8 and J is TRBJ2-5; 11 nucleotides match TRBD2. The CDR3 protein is CASSPIPDILAGVLETQYF. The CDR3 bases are TGTGCCAGCAGCCCAATACCTGATATACTAGCGGGAGTTCTGGAGACCCAGTACTTC.